This TCR beta chain was sequenced in a study of blood T cell repertoires in COVID-19. Produced via immunoSEQ multiplex PCR; TCRdb's table is partial and in-frame only. The data contain a few hundred thousand clones, 85% to 90% of them singletons. CDR1 SGHTS and CDR2 YDEGEE come from the germline V gene. Losses at the gene ends were 0 bases for V and 3 bases for J; bases not matched to a gene: 5. The CDR3 consists of 15 residues. The chain uses TRBV5-8 and TRBJ2-7, with 8 bases that match TRBD2. The TCR originated in a man between 60 and 75 years old with acute or convalescent COVID-19. Sequencing input: peripheral blood. The CDR3 is CASSLGDGGGYEQYF. The CDR3 DNA sequence: TGTGCCAGCAGCTTGGGTGACGGGGGGGGCTACGAGCAGTACTTC.